This T cell receptor beta chain was profiled in a study of T cell responses to AZD1222 COVID-19 vaccine. Germline assignment: CDR1 SGDLS and CDR2 YYNGEE. The J segment lost 6 bases and the V segment lost 0 bases, leaving 3 bases of the junction unmatched. The CDR3 runs to 14 residues. This table comes from immunoSEQ multiplex PCR, and its TCRdb copy is limited to in-frame clones, with some not included. The top ten clones hold around 1.3% of a sample with 150,000 to 200,000 clones, just over 90% of them seen once. Regarding this clone: Its specificity is not known.

Pooling of second doses given at about 4 or about 12 weeks was done. Study-wide results and limits: Reports indicate that nearly half of spike-specific TCRs are directed at unmutated variant regions. Repertoires were obtained only post-peak T cell response.

This receptor was taken from an adult who received the AZD1222 COVID-19 vaccine. Sequencing was performed on peripheral blood, taken 28 days after the second AZD1222 dose. This chain uses TRBV9 with TRBJ2-3, with 8 nucleotides matching TRBD2. CDR3 in amino acids: CASSVASGSDTQYF. CDR3 coding DNA: TGTGCCAGCAGCGTAGCTAGCGGGTCGGATACGCAGTATTTT.